This T cell receptor beta chain came from a study of blood T cells in healthy people across ages. Study details: Template switching retrieved approximately one barcoded beta molecule for each two T cells.

Through a sample-barcoded 5' primer and a J-beta primer mix, a second PCR was run for 7 to 11 cycles. Each CDR3 protein is one row after TCRdb ran MiXCR on the 5' RACE reads. Seen here are about 840,000 distinct CDR3 sequences, 25% to 35% observed once, and the top ten hold about 9.4%. With 4 bases removed from V and 7 bases from J, the gap between germline ends came to 16 bases. The CDR3 is 14 residues long. The germline V gene has CDR1 KGHDR and CDR2 SFDVKD. Study findings and constraints: Older age coincided with a roughly linear decline in TCR beta diversity per million T cells.

With respect to this clonotype: Its antigen remains unknown.

The sample was also linked to a second study, of T cells of mothers and their children.

This sequence originates from a woman aged 40 to 50 in good health. This chain links TRBV24-1 with TRBJ2-7; possible D gene TRBD1, 5 bases. Material for sequencing was blood. CDR3 sequence reads: CATSDRLRGNEQYF. The CDR3 nucleotides are TGTGCCACCAGTGACCGCCTAAGGGGCAATGAGCAGTACTTC.